The 23 T cell receptor beta chains listed next were all sequenced from one sample in a study of early T cells in non-severe SARS-CoV-2 infection (dated by TCRdb to about 2021). The library was generated by 5' RACE. Sequencing was carried out with a NextSeq 500. Through fastp at Q25 and MiXCR, TCRdb rebuilt clones from the public reads, retaining in-frame beta chains. CDR3 protein sequences are deduplicated, and each keeps its most common genes and DNA. Across this sample there are tens of thousands of distinct CDR3 sequences, with roughly a tenth seen only once. The ten largest clonotypes hold over 7% of the sample. Specimen: whole blood, collected at baseline. The receptors stem from an adult who was a healthcare worker with PCR-confirmed SARS-CoV-2 infection or an uninfected control (not recorded which).

This clonotype showed up many times. The rearrangement joins TRBV5-1 to TRBJ2-3, with D tentatively TRBD2 (11 bases). The CDR3 sequence is 17 residues long. With 3 bases removed from V and 1 base from J, the gap between germline ends came to 18 bases. Per the germline V gene, CDR1 is SGHRS and CDR2 is YFSETQ. This chain's CDR3 is CASSWTGGLAGTDTQYF. CDR3 in DNA: TGCGCCAGCAGCTGGACAGGGGGACTAGCGGGCACAGATACGCAGTATTTT.

This clonotype showed up many times. V usage is TRBV7-6 and J usage is TRBJ2-1; TRBD1 agrees at 7 bases. This CDR3 comprises 13 residues. V shed 5 bases and J 8 bases; nucleotides not matched to a gene: 6. Germline V gives CDR1 SGHVS, CDR2 FNYEAQ. The CDR3 reads CASSLDRVHEQFF. The CDR3 region has the DNA TGTGCCAGCAGCCTTGACAGGGTACATGAGCAGTTCTTC. Combining the CDR3 with reference TRBV7-6 and TRBJ2-1 gives the whole variable domain GAGVSQSPRYKVTKRGQDVALRCDPISGHVSLYWYRQALGQGPEFLTYFNYEAQQDKSGLPNDRFSAERPEGSISTLTIQRTEQRDSAMYRCASSLDRVHEQFFGPGTRLTVL.

This clonotype was counted only a few times. The rearrangement joins TRBV5-1 to TRBJ1-1; D gene uncertain. The CDR3 runs 13 residues. Trimming cost V 4 bases and J 5 bases, with 12 bases left between them. Per the germline V gene, CDR1 is SGHRS and CDR2 is YFSETQ. The CDR3 is CASSPTVRTEAFF. As DNA, the CDR3 is TGCGCCAGCAGCCCCACGGTACGGACTGAAGCTTTCTTT.

This clonotype has only a few counts. The J gene is TRBJ2-1, the V gene TRBV6-4; D perhaps matches TRBD2 (6 bases). Germline assignment: CDR1 MRHNA and CDR2 SNTAGT. The CDR3 loop spans 15 amino acids. Trimming left V 6 bases short and J 6 bases short, with 18 bases between. CDR3 DNA sequence: TGTGCCAGCAGCCCGGAGGGTAGTGCCGCCAATGAGCAGTTCTTC. It codes for CASSPEGSAANEQFF.

The chain is built from TRBV7-9 and TRBJ2-5; D unclear. The CDR3 extends over 15 amino acids. Germline values: CDR1 SEHNR, CDR2 FQNEAQ (reference sequence). The ends were cut back, 5 bases at V and 4 bases at J, with 17 bases in the middle. The CDR3 sequence is CASSTRIGHRETQYF. The CDR3 DNA follows: TGTGCCAGCAGCACGCGTATCGGGCACAGAGAGACCCAGTACTTC.

A few counts support this clonotype. The J gene is TRBJ2-7, the V gene TRBV13; maybe TRBD2 (6 bases). In germline, CDR1 is PRHDT, CDR2 FYEKMQ (reference sequence). This CDR3 has 12 amino acids. Trimming took off 6 bases at V and 3 bases at J, with 9 bases between the two ends. This chain's CDR3 is CASSMGGYEQYF. For the CDR3, the DNA is TGTGCCAGCAGTATGGGAGGCTACGAGCAGTACTTC.

The rearrangement links TRBV11-1 to TRBJ2-7; 7 bases fit TRBD1. This CDR3 is built from 15 residues. After removal of 5 bases from V and 4 bases from J, the junction contained 11 bases not matched to a gene. Per the germline V gene, CDR1 is SGHAT and CDR2 is FQDESV (reference sequence). CDR3 protein: CASSRPGQSKYEQYF. As DNA, the CDR3 is TGTGCCAGCAGCCGGCCGGGACAGTCCAAATACGAGCAGTACTTC.

The sample holds a few counts of this clonotype. The V and J genes are TRBV7-9 and TRBJ2-2; possible D gene TRBD2, 5 bases. The germline V gene encodes CDR1 SEHNR and CDR2 FQNEAQ (reference sequence). V gave up 2 bases and J gave up 4 bases, with 11 bases separating them. CDR3 length: 15 amino acids. The CDR3 sequence is CASSLTRRGTGELFF. DNA of the CDR3: TGTGCCAGCAGCTTAACCAGACGGGGCACCGGGGAGCTGTTTTTT.

This clonotype came up a few times. The gene calls are TRBV20-1 and TRBJ1-1; 9 nucleotides agree with TRBD1. The ends lost 3 bases at V and 7 bases at J; junction bases unmatched: 9. Germline values: CDR1 DFQATT, CDR2 SNEGSKA (reference sequence). The CDR3 totals 14 residues. CDR3 protein: CSASNRQGGVEAFF. As DNA, the CDR3 is TGCAGTGCTAGCAACCGACAGGGGGGAGTTGAAGCTTTCTTT.

The sample holds many counts of this clonotype. Here the CDR3 reads CASSLGLADEQFF. The CDR3, as DNA: TGTGCCAGCTCACTAGGACTAGCGGATGAGCAGTTCTTC. The V and J genes are TRBV18 and TRBJ2-1; TRBD2 matches 10 bases. The CDR3 contains 13 residues. V was pared by 4 bases and J by 8 bases, with 2 bases of the junction left unmatched. The germline V gene encodes CDR1 KGHSH and CDR2 LQKENI.

This chain joins TRBV7-3 and TRBJ2-1; D remains ambiguous. The CDR3 has 16 amino acids. Per germline, CDR1 SGHTA and CDR2 FQGTGA. Between the trimmed V and J ends, which lost 5 bases and 4 bases, there was a span of 18 bases. DNA of the CDR3: TGTGCCAGCAGCGTATCCGGGTCTAGTGGATACAATGAGCAGTTCTTC. Translating gives CASSVSGSSGYNEQFF.

This clonotype was seen repeatedly, ten times or more. The V gene is TRBV20-1, the J gene TRBJ2-7; D might be TRBD2 (6 bases). Germline V gene lookup returns CDR1 DFQATT and CDR2 SNEGSKA (reference sequence). With 4 bases removed from V and 10 bases from J, the gap between germline ends came to 17 bases. CDR3 length equals 12 residues. DNA of the CDR3: TGCAGTGCTACCGGGGCCCGTAGCGGACAGTACTTC. This sequence encodes CSATGARSGQYF.

V is TRBV20-1 and J is TRBJ2-1; 9 bases are shared with TRBD2. Germline V CDR1 and CDR2: DFQATT, SNEGSKA (reference sequence). Trimming at V came to 1 base and at J to 8 bases, leaving 9 bases not matched to a gene. The CDR3 length is 15 residues. The CDR3 DNA is TGCAGTGCTAGAGGTCGCGGGAGGGCCAGGGATGAGCAGTTCTTC. As protein: CSARGRGRARDEQFF.

This clonotype was observed a few times. The chain employs TRBV7-2 and TRBJ2-2, with D hard to call. From germline, CDR1 is SGHTA and CDR2 FQGNSA. The V end was cut by 5 bases, the J end by 7 bases, with 8 bases between. The CDR3 has 12 amino acids. In DNA, the CDR3 is TGTGCCAGCAGCCTAGAAGTCGGGGAGCTGTTTTTT. Its protein is CASSLEVGELFF.

This clonotype was found a few times. This chain joins TRBV7-2 and TRBJ2-1; 7 positions agree with TRBD1. The CDR3 extends over 14 amino acids. CDR1 is SGHTA and CDR2 is FQGNSA in the germline V gene. The V segment lost 5 bases and the J segment 5 bases; nucleotides outside the gene matches: 6. Here the CDR3 DNA reads TGTGCCAGCAGCACACCACAGGGGAACAATGAGCAGTTCTTC. The encoded protein is CASSTPQGNNEQFF.

This clonotype was observed a handful of times. This chain joins TRBV13 and TRBJ2-1; 9 bases agree with TRBD2. The CDR3 is made up of 17 amino acids. With V trimmed by 4 bases and J by 7 bases, 14 bases remained unmatched. Germline CDR1 and CDR2: PRHDT and FYEKMQ (reference sequence). This CDR3 reads CASSSNRFSGRSNEQFF. The DNA of the CDR3 is TGTGCCAGCAGCTCTAATCGTTTTAGCGGGAGATCAAATGAGCAGTTCTTC.

This clonotype was observed a few times. V usage is TRBV24-1 and J usage is TRBJ2-2, with a possible D match to TRBD2 (5 bases). Trimming took off 2 bases at V and 6 bases at J, with 9 bases between the two ends. This CDR3 spans 14 amino acids. Germline V lookup: CDR1 KGHDR, CDR2 SFDVKD. The CDR3 protein is CATSDWSSPGELFF. For the CDR3, the DNA is TGTGCCACCAGTGATTGGTCTAGCCCCGGGGAGCTGTTTTTT.

This clonotype was found many times. This rearrangement joins TRBV20-1 to TRBJ2-4, with 8 nucleotides matching TRBD2. CDR3 length: 19 residues. CDR1 is DFQATT and CDR2 is SNEGSKA in the germline V gene (reference sequence). V lost 0 bases to trimming and J lost 1 base; unmatched junction nucleotides: 14. This CDR3 reads CSARDPSPGGAVAKNIQYF. The CDR3 DNA reads TGCAGTGCTAGAGACCCTTCTCCCGGGGGGGCGGTGGCCAAAAACATTCAGTACTTC.

The rearrangement uses TRBV10-3 and TRBJ2-2; possible D gene TRBD1, 5 bases. Germline V gives CDR1 ENHRY, CDR2 SYGVKD. CDR3 size: 15 residues. Trimming removed 2 bases at V and 5 bases at J, with 12 bases between. The CDR3 loop reads CAISEVKGLTGELFF. The CDR3, as DNA: TGTGCCATCAGTGAGGTCAAGGGGTTGACCGGGGAGCTGTTTTTT.

The V gene is TRBV5-1, the J gene TRBJ2-3; 8 bases line up with TRBD2. Germline loops: CDR1 SGHRS, CDR2 YFSETQ. Trimming removed 0 bases from V and 1 base from J; junction bases left unmatched: 4. The CDR3 covers 16 residues. The CDR3 reads CASSLVSGTGTDTQYF. In nucleotides, the CDR3 is TGCGCCAGCAGCTTGGTTAGCGGGACCGGCACAGATACGCAGTATTTT.

The chain employs TRBV29-1 and TRBJ2-7; the match to TRBD2 covers 9 bases. Germline values: CDR1 SQVTM, CDR2 ANQGSEA. The CDR3 consists of 14 residues. J gave up 6 bases and V 4 bases, and 10 bases lay outside the gene matches. The CDR3 DNA reads TGCAGCGTTGCTCCCCTAGGACTAGCGAGCGAGCAGTACTTC. Its protein product is CSVAPLGLASEQYF.

The rearrangement links TRBV7-3 to TRBJ2-1, with D possibly TRBD2 on 6 matching bases. The germline V gene has CDR1 SGHTA and CDR2 FQGTGA. Trimming removed 5 bases at V and 5 bases at J, with 13 bases between. CDR3 size: 14 residues. In DNA, the CDR3 is TGTGCCAGCAGCCCCGGAGGGTATAACAATGAGCAGTTCTTC. Its protein is CASSPGGYNNEQFF.

This clonotype was detected ten times or more. The J gene is TRBJ1-4, the V gene TRBV27; 7 bases are a match to TRBD1. The CDR3 runs to 13 residues. CDR1 is MNHEY, CDR2 SMNVEV, per germline (reference sequence). The V and J ends lost 4 bases and 10 bases, in that order; junction bases with no gene match: 6. The DNA of the CDR3 is TGTGCCAGCAGTTCGACAGGGTCGGGAAAACTGTTTTTT. It codes for CASSSTGSGKLFF.